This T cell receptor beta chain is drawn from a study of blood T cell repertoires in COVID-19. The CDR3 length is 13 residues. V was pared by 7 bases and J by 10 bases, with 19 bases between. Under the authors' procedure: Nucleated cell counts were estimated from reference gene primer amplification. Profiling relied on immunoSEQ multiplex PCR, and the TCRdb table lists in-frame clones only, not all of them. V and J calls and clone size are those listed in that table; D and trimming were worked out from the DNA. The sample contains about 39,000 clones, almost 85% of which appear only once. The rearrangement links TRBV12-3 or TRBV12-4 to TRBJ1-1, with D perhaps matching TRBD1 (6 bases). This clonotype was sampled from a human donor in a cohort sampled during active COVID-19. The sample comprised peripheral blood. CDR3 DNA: TGTGCCAGCACCCAAGGGGGGAGGGCACGAGCTTTCTTT. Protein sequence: CASTQGGRARAFF.